This T cell receptor (beta chain) originates from a study of blood T cell repertoires in COVID-19. TCRdb's table, derived via immunoSEQ multiplex PCR, lists solely in-frame clones and lacks some. The data show under 140,000 clones, with about three quarters seen just once and roughly 16% held by the top ten. V lost 5 bases and J lost 3; bases outside the gene matches: 8. The CDR3 extends over 16 amino acids. The germline V gene encodes CDR1 SEHNR and CDR2 FQNEAQ (reference sequence). V and J are TRBV7-9 and TRBJ2-1; 9 bases agree with TRBD1. This TCR derives from a woman of 80 years or more with active or convalescent COVID-19. The sample consisted of peripheral blood. Here the CDR3 DNA reads TGTGCCAGCAGCCATACGGGACAGGGATTCTACAATGAGCAGTTCTTC. Amino acid sequence: CASSHTGQGFYNEQFF.